The sequence of this T cell receptor beta chain was determined in a study of a mutant IDH1 vaccine in newly diagnosed glioma. Looking at the study overall: Beginning 4-6 weeks after radiotherapy alone, or with temozolomide cycles, vaccination took place.

The CDR3 has 13 residues. The ends were cut back, 10 bases at V and 6 bases at J, with 19 bases in the middle. CDR1 ENHRY and CDR2 SYGVKD come from the germline V gene. Noted time point: week 11, during vaccination. The investigators gave 300 ug of mutant IDH1 20-mer peptide in each vaccine dose, together with topical imiquimod. As for this clone: The antigen is unknown.

Repertoires were generated with immunoSEQ multiplex PCR, while TCRdb's copy carries only in-frame clones and drops some. The sample records 55,000 to 65,000 clones, 84% being singletons. The sequence was obtained from a man aged 25-45 years with glioma. Material: PBMCs, obtained from a glioma patient whose treatment included an IDH1 peptide vaccine. This sequence joins TRBV10-3 and TRBJ2-7, with D perhaps matching TRBD1 or TRBD2 (6 bases each). CDR3 sequence: CATGGHGTGEQYF. In nucleotides, the CDR3 is TGTGCCACCGGGGGACACGGGACGGGCGAGCAGTACTTC.